A selection of T cell receptor beta chains follows, all from one sample in a study of T cell responses to AZD1222 COVID-19 vaccine. Clones were sequenced by immunoSEQ multiplex PCR, and TCRdb holds only the in-frame ones, with some missing. There are about 140,000 clones in the sample; approximately 92% occur only once, and about 6.7% lies in the top ten. The sample here was peripheral blood, taken 28 days after the second AZD1222 dose. These receptors were taken from an adult who received the AZD1222 COVID-19 vaccine. Each CDR3 is given with its conserved first and last residue. Fields, in order: CDR3 DNA, CDR3 protein, D gene, V gene, J gene. A D gene is named only where the DNA matches it firmly.

CDR3nt: TGTGCCAGTAGTATAATGGGGACAGGGGCGGTCGAGCAGTACTTC
CDR3aa: CASSIMGTGAVEQYF
d_gene: TRBD1
v_gene: TRBV19
j_gene: TRBJ2-7

CDR3nt: TGTGCCAGCAGTTCCGGGGGACACGAGCAGTACTTC
CDR3aa: CASSSGGHEQYF
d_gene: .
v_gene: TRBV6-5
j_gene: TRBJ2-7

CDR3nt: TGTGCCAGCAGCCCCGGCGGGACAGCTGGAAACACCATATATTTT
CDR3aa: CASSPGGTAGNTIYF
d_gene: TRBD1
v_gene: TRBV7-9
j_gene: TRBJ1-3

CDR3nt: TGTGCCAGCTCACCTACAGCAGGGAACACTGAAGCTTTCTTT
CDR3aa: CASSPTAGNTEAFF
d_gene: .
v_gene: TRBV18
j_gene: TRBJ1-1

CDR3nt: TGTGCCAGCAGCAGAAACGGGGGGGCCCTACAAGAGACCCAGTACTTC
CDR3aa: CASSRNGGALQETQYF
d_gene: TRBD2
v_gene: TRBV11-1
j_gene: TRBJ2-5

CDR3nt: TGTGCCAGCAGCGTAGGTAATAGCGGGGGGTTCGAGACCCAGTACTTC
CDR3aa: CASSVGNSGGFETQYF
d_gene: TRBD2
v_gene: TRBV9
j_gene: TRBJ2-5

CDR3nt: TGTGCCGGTTTGAATTCCCCCACCTCCTACGAGCAGTACTTC
CDR3aa: CAGLNSPTSYEQYF
d_gene: .
v_gene: TRBV6-5
j_gene: TRBJ2-7

CDR3nt: TGTGCCAGCAGCCCGTGGGGCGGGGGGCAAGAGACCCAGTACTTC
CDR3aa: CASSPWGGGQETQYF
d_gene: TRBD2
v_gene: TRBV7-8
j_gene: TRBJ2-5

CDR3nt: TGCGCCAGCAGCTTGGCCTTGGCCTCAACCTACGAGCAGTACTTC
CDR3aa: CASSLALASTYEQYF
d_gene: .
v_gene: TRBV5-1
j_gene: TRBJ2-7

CDR3nt: TGTGCCAGCAGTGAATCCGGGGACGGGGAGCTGTTTTTT
CDR3aa: CASSESGDGELFF
d_gene: .
v_gene: TRBV6-1
j_gene: TRBJ2-2

CDR3nt: TGTGCCAGCAGTCGGTTCGGGACCGCCAGTCCCTACGAGCAGTACTTC
CDR3aa: CASSRFGTASPYEQYF
d_gene: .
v_gene: TRBV6-4
j_gene: TRBJ2-7

CDR3nt: TGTGCCAGCAGCCAAAAACTAGCGGGGGGCACCCAGTACTTC
CDR3aa: CASSQKLAGGTQYF
d_gene: TRBD2
v_gene: TRBV3-1/TRBV3-2
j_gene: TRBJ2-5

CDR3nt: TGTGCCAGCAGCTCGGGAACGGGACGGGCCTTGGGCTACACCTTC
CDR3aa: CASSSGTGRALGYTF
d_gene: .
v_gene: TRBV11-3
j_gene: TRBJ1-2

CDR3nt: TGTGCCAGCTCACCAACCGGGACCGCTAACTATGGCTACACCTTC
CDR3aa: CASSPTGTANYGYTF
d_gene: .
v_gene: TRBV18
j_gene: TRBJ1-2

CDR3nt: TGTGCCTGCTCCGGGACCCAGCATTCAGATACGCAGTATTTT
CDR3aa: CACSGTQHSDTQYF
d_gene: .
v_gene: TRBV30
j_gene: TRBJ2-3

CDR3nt: TGTGCCAGCAGGCCCGGACTTGTTAGCAATCAGCCCCAGCATTTT
CDR3aa: CASRPGLVSNQPQHF
d_gene: .
v_gene: TRBV11-3
j_gene: TRBJ1-5